What follows is one TCR beta chain and its context. The antigen is unknown. The same CDR3 can be traced to other DNA sequences in this sample. TCRdb's table, derived via immunoSEQ multiplex PCR, lists solely in-frame clones and lacks some. The sample yields about 2.4 million clones, 93% seen once. The CDR3 consists of 11 residues. V was trimmed by 0 bases and J by 6 bases, leaving 4 bases between them. In germline, CDR1 is SGHRS, CDR2 YFSETQ. These data are taken from a study of shared clonotypes between healthy human individuals. Turning to the study itself: Each donor had three CD4 naive, three CD4 memory, two CD8 naive and one CD8 memory plate. Study outcomes and limitations: What limited the represented genetic and exposure-history diversity was the small number of donors. Sharing across a handful of donors was seen in roughly 5% of naive CD4 clonotypes. Rarefaction showed that sequencing of sorted subsets was incomplete (despite large depth).

This TCR came from a man aged 18 to 30 in good health. Some clones in this sample may be carry-over from other donors' samples. This chain connects TRBV5-1 to TRBJ2-7; D not certain. Source material: naive CD4+ T cells from PBMCs. Subset defined: CD45RA+ positively selected. CDR3 sequence: CASSLVGEQYF. As DNA, the CDR3 is TGCGCCAGCAGCTTGGTCGGCGAGCAGTACTTC.